These 6 T cell receptor beta chains came from one sample sequenced in a study of blood T cells in healthy people across ages. Primers used in a second PCR of about 6 to 12 cycles were a sample-barcoded 5' primer and a J-beta primer mix. TCRdb processed the 5' RACE reads anew with MiXCR; each CDR3 protein has one entry. The sample lists 450,000 to 700,000 distinct CDR3 sequences, 27% occurring once. Sequencing was done on a sample of blood. The receptors were sampled from a woman in her 70s in good health.

This clonotype was found a few times. This rearrangement joins TRBV4-2 to TRBJ2-5, with 8 bases fitting TRBD2. V lost 3 bases to trimming and J lost 2 bases; unmatched junction nucleotides: 8. Germline V gene sequence: CDR1 LGHNA, CDR2 YNFKEQ. This CDR3 has 16 residues. The CDR3 loop reads CASSQQAGAIQETQYF. In DNA, the CDR3 is TGTGCCAGCAGCCAGCAAGCGGGGGCCATACAAGAGACCCAGTACTTC.

This clonotype has a handful of counts. The CDR3 is CASTLDRFGVTF. The CDR3 DNA sequence: TGTGCCAGCACCCTGGACAGGTTCGGAGTCACCTTC. The genes are TRBV12-3 or TRBV12-4 and TRBJ1-2; TRBD1 matches at 7 bases. Trimming cost V 7 bases and J 13 bases; bases outside gene matches: 12. The CDR3 has 12 residues.

The chain employs TRBV4-1 and TRBJ2-7; 7 positions match TRBD1. This CDR3 region has 16 residues. Per the germline V gene, CDR1 is MGHRA and CDR2 is YSYEKL. Trimming cost V 4 bases and J 2 bases; bases outside gene matches: 11. CDR3 bases: TGCGCCAGCAGCCGCGGCGTCCGGGACAGAACCTACGAGCAGTACTTC. Encoded protein: CASSRGVRDRTYEQYF.

A word on this clonotype: It may be a read error: a sequence one base away is much more abundant. V is TRBV4-3 and J is TRBJ2-5; TRBD1 or TRBD2 may be the D gene (5 bases each). The J call is in doubt because the DNA end fits TRBJ2-1 better. The CDR3 runs to 14 residues. CDR1 is LGHNA, CDR2 YSLEER, per germline. The CDR3 DNA sequence: TGCGCCAGCAGCCAAGATCGCGACTCAGGGACCCAGTTCTTC. It yields the protein CASSQDRDSGTQFF.

The chain joins TRBV5-1 to TRBJ2-7, with D perhaps TRBD2 (5 bases). This CDR3 is 15 amino acids long. Trimming stripped 2 bases from V and 5 bases from J, with 17 bases between. Germline CDR1 SGHRS, CDR2 YFSETQ. The CDR3 DNA follows: TGCGCCAGCAGCTTACGAATGACGGGGTTAGACGAGCAGTACTTC. Translation gives CASSLRMTGLDEQYF.

J is TRBJ2-4 and V is TRBV12-3 or TRBV12-4; TRBD2 matches 7 bases. The CDR3 is made up of 14 amino acids. Unmatched junction bases numbered 5, after V lost 6 bases and J lost 3 bases. The CDR3: CASRATGGKNIQYF. The DNA for the CDR3 is TGTGCCAGCAGAGCCACGGGGGGCAAAAACATTCAGTACTTC.